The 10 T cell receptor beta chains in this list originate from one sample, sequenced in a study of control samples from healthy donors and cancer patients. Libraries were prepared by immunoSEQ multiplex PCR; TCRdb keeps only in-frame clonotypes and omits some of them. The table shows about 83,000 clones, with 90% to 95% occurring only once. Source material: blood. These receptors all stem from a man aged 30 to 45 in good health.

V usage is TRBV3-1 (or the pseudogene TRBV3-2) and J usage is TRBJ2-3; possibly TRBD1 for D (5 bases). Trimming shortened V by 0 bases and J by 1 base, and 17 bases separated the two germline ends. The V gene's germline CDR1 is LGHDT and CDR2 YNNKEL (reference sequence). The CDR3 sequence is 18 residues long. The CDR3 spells CASSQETDSLPGTDTQYF. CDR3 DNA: TGTGCCAGCAGCCAAGAAACCGACAGCCTCCCCGGCACAGATACGCAGTATTTT.

This CDR3 reads CASSLSVGARMNTEAFF. For the CDR3, the DNA is TGTGCCAGCAGTCTTTCCGTCGGGGCTCGAATGAACACTGAAGCTTTCTTT. V and J are TRBV5-8 and TRBJ1-1; tentative D call: TRBD1 (5 bases). With 5 bases removed from V and 0 bases from J, the gap between germline ends came to 20 bases. The CDR3 loop spans 17 amino acids. Germline assignment: CDR1 SGHTS and CDR2 YDEGEE.

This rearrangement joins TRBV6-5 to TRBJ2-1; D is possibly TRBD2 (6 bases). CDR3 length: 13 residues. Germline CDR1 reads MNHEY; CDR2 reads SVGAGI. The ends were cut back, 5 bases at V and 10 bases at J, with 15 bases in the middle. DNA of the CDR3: TGTGCCAGCAGTCCAGAGCGGGCCCGAGAGCAGTTCTTC. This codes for CASSPERAREQFF.

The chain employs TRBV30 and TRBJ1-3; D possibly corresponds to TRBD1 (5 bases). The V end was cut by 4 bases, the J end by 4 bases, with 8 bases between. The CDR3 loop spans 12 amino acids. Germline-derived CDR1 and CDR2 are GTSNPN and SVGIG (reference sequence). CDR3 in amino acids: CAWTGSGNTIYF. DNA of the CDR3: TGTGCCTGGACAGGGTCGGGAAACACCATATATTTT.

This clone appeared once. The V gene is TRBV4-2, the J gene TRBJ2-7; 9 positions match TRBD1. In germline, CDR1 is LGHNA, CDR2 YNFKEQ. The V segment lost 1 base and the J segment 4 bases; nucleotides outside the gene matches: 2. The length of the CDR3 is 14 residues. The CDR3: CASSQGQGVYEQYF. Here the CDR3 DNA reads TGTGCCAGCAGCCAAGGACAGGGGGTGTACGAGCAGTACTTC.

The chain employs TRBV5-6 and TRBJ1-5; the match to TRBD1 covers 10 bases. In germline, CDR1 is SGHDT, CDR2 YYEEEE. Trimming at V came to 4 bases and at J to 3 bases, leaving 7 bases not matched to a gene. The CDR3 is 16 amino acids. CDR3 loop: CASSRQGALTNQPQHF. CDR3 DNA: TGTGCCAGCAGCCGACAGGGGGCATTAACCAATCAGCCCCAGCATTTT.

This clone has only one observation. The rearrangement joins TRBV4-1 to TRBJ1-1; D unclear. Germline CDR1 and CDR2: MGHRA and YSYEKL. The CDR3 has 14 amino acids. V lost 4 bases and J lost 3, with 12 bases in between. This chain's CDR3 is CASSLGPEHTEAFF. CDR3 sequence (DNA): TGCGCCAGCAGCCTGGGCCCAGAGCACACTGAAGCTTTCTTT.

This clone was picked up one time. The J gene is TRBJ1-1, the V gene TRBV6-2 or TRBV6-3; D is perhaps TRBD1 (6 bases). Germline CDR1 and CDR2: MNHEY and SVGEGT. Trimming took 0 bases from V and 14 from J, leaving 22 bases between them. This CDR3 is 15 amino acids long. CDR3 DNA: TGTGCCAGCAGTTACTCGATACGGGGGGCAGGGGAGACCTTCTTT. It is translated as CASSYSIRGAGETFF.

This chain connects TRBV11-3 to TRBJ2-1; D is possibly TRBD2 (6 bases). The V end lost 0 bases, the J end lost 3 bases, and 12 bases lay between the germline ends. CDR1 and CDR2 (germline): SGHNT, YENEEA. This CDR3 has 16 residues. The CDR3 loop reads CASSLDRMTSYNEQFF. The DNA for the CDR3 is TGTGCCAGCAGCTTAGATCGCATGACTAGCTACAATGAGCAGTTCTTC.

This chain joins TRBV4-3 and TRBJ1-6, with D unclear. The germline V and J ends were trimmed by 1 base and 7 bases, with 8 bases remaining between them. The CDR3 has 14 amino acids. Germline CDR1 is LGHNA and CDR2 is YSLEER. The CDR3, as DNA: TGCGCCAGCAGCCAAGTTAGGAACAATTCACCCCTCCACTTT. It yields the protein CASSQVRNNSPLHF.